Listed below are T cell receptor beta chains from one sample, sequenced in a study of T cells in Graves' hyperthyroidism and ophthalmopathy. Using its own MiXCR run on the multiplex PCR reads, TCRdb lists one record per CDR3 protein. This table holds about 640,000 distinct CDR3 sequences, around 21% found once. Sequencing was done on a sample of blood. All receptors come from a man aged 25 to 40 with Graves' ophthalmopathy. Both conserved end residues are part of each CDR3. D genes are given only for firm matches. Not all rows give a size; the values are once, few, many and, for expanded clones, a class.

. TRBJ2-2 TRBV19 . TGTGCCATCGCCTCCGGGCGGGACACCGGGGAGCTGTTTTTT CAIASGRDTGELFF
TRBD1 TRBJ2-7 TRBV11-2 many TGTGCCAGCAGCGAAATACAGGGGAAGCAATACGAGCAGTACTTC CASSEIQGKQYEQYF
TRBD2 TRBJ2-2 TRBV7-7 . TGTGCTAGCAGCCCGGGACTAGTTAGCACCGGGGAGCTGTTTTTT CASSPGLVSTGELFF
TRBD1 TRBJ2-1 TRBV5-1 . TGCGCCAGCAGCCATTCTCCTGTGGGACAGAGCTCCTACAATGGGCAGTTCTTC CASSHSPVGQSSYNGQFF
TRBD2 TRBJ2-7 TRBV12-3/TRBV12-4 . TGTGCCAGCAGGCTTGGGACTAGCGGGGGAAAGCAGTACTTC CASRLGTSGGKQYF
. TRBJ2-7 TRBV6-2/TRBV6-3 . TGTGCCAGCAGTCCCACGGGGAGCTCCTACGGGCAGTACTTC CASSPTGSSYGQYF
. TRBJ1-1 TRBV19 . TGTGCCAGTATCAGAACTCCGGGACAAATGAACACTGAAGCTTTCTTT CASIRTPGQMNTEAFF
. TRBJ2-5 TRBV6-1 few TGTGCCAGCTTTGACTTTCAAGAGACCCAGTACTTC CASFDFQETQYF
. TRBJ2-3 TRBV7-6 . TGTGCCAGCAGCTTTGATGGGAGATTAGATACGCAGTATTTT CASSFDGRLDTQYF
TRBD2 TRBJ2-7 TRBV3-1 many TGTGCCAGCAGCCAAGGGACTAGCGGGGGCAGCGAGCAGTACTTC CASSQGTSGGSEQYF
TRBD1 TRBJ2-7 TRBV7-2 . TGTGCCAGCAGCATAACGCCCGGACAGGGGAGTCCCTACGAGCAGTACTTC CASSITPGQGSPYEQYF
. TRBJ1-2 TRBV20-1 . TGCAGTGCTAGAGCCCCCCGGGAAGGCGGCTACACCTTC CSARAPREGGYTF
TRBD1 TRBJ1-2 TRBV6-1 few TGTGCCAGCAGAACGCGGACAGGGAGACTTGGCTACACCTTC CASRTRTGRLGYTF
TRBD1 TRBJ1-3 TRBV28 many TGTGCCAGCAGCCCCCTTGGGACAGCTAGAAACACCATATATTTT CASSPLGTARNTIYF
. TRBJ1-4 TRBV29-1 . TGCAGCGTTGAATCCCTTGCAGGAAAACTGTTTTTT CSVESLAGKLFF
TRBD1 TRBJ2-4 TRBV12-3/TRBV12-4 . TGTGCCAGCAGTTTACGGCCGACAGGGCAAAACATTCAGTACTTC CASSLRPTGQNIQYF
TRBD2 TRBJ2-1 TRBV6-1 many TGTGCCAGCAGTCCCCTAATAGCGGGAGGGTACAATGAGCAGTTCTTC CASSPLIAGGYNEQFF